This T cell receptor (beta chain) was recovered during a study of CD8+ T cells in alopecia areata. Extracted RNA was reverse transcribed into cDNA, the sequencing template. Using immunoSEQ multiplex PCR, the repertoire was profiled, and TCRdb retains in-frame clones only, with some absent. Among about 120,000 clones listed, more than 40% were seen once. Noted treatment: oral pan-JAK inhibitor, 5-10 mg twice daily. Trimming took off 6 bases at V and 0 bases at J, with 11 bases between the two ends. Germline V gene lookup returns CDR1 SQVTM and CDR2 ANQGSEA. The CDR3 loop spans 13 amino acids. The specimen was CD4+ T cells sorted from blood, collected at week 4, from a patient treated with tofacitinib. The receptor comes from a human donor with alopecia areata. The chain is built from TRBV29-1 and TRBJ2-5; weak D call: TRBD2 (6 bases). CDR3 loop: CSVQGRYQETQYF. The CDR3 DNA follows: TGCAGCGTCCAAGGGAGGTACCAAGAGACCCAGTACTTC.